A single sample gave rise to the 21 T cell receptor beta chains below, sequenced in a study of CD8+CD57+ T cells in acquired aplastic anemia. The authors sequenced patients whose flow cytometry had shown CD8+CD57+ cell expansion. Genomic DNA acted as the template from which TCR beta VDJ combination and CDR3 sequence profiling were carried out. TCRdb ran MiXCR on the reads and lists one entry per CDR3 protein. The sample records 150,000 or so distinct CDR3 sequences, around 48% being singletons. Sequencing was carried out using sorted CD4+, CD8+, or CD8+CD57+ T cells (not recorded which) from PBMCs. The receptors derive from a human donor with aplastic anemia.

There are many counts of this clonotype. This chain joins TRBV29-1 and TRBJ1-4; D gene ambiguous. The V gene's germline CDR1 is SQVTM and CDR2 ANQGSEA. V shed 5 bases and J shed 6 bases, with 13 bases lying between them. The CDR3 totals 13 residues. The CDR3 is CSVRDGRDEKLFF. The DNA for the CDR3 is TGCAGCGTTCGCGACGGGAGGGATGAAAAACTGTTTTTT.

Concerning this clonotype: Mismatch with germline at one junction end may stem from a read error. The CDR3 reads CASSPPGPTYEQCF. For the CDR3, the DNA is TGTGCCAGCAGTCCTCCGGGACCGACCTACGAGCAGTGCTTC. V gene TRBV6-1 combines with J gene TRBJ2-7; D possibly uses TRBD1 or TRBD2 (5 bases each). Germline CDR1 and CDR2: MNHNS and SASEGT. This CDR3 region has 14 residues.

The chain links TRBV9 to TRBJ2-7; the D is unclear. Germline loops: CDR1 SGDLS, CDR2 YYNGEE. V lost 6 bases and J lost 4, with 8 bases in between. CDR3 length equals 11 residues. The CDR3 nucleotides read TGTGCCAGCACCGACGGGTACGAGCAGTACTTC. Residues: CASTDGYEQYF.

This clonotype occurred a few times. This sequence joins TRBV10-3 and TRBJ1-2; D is perhaps TRBD1 (6 bases). The germline V gene encodes CDR1 ENHRY and CDR2 SYGVKD. This CDR3 contains 13 residues. V shed 7 bases and J shed 4 bases, with 13 bases lying between them. The CDR3 DNA follows: TGTGCCATCAACGTCGACAGGCTCTATGGCTACACCTTC. It codes for CAINVDRLYGYTF.

With respect to this clonotype: The junction and the germline gene differ at one end; a read error may be behind it. This chain joins TRBV30 and TRBJ2-2, with a weak D call TRBD2 (6 bases). The V gene's germline CDR1 is GTSNPN and CDR2 SVGIG (reference sequence). The CDR3 sequence is 14 residues long. Written as DNA, the CDR3 is TGTGCCTGGCGTACCGGGATTTACACCGGGGGGCTGTTTTTT. This translates into CAWRTGIYTGGLFF. Complete variable domain (other parts from reference TRBV30 and TRBJ2-2): SQTIHQWPATLVQPVGSPLSLECTVEGTSNPNLYWYRQAAGRGLQLLFYSVGIGQISSEVPQNLSASRPQDRQFILSSKKLLLSDSGFYLCAWRTGIYTGGLFFGEGSRLTVL.

Regarding this clonotype: This may arise from a read error, as a much more abundant clone is one base away. The rearrangement joins TRBV5-1 to TRBJ2-1; the D is unclear. Germline-derived CDR1 and CDR2 are SGHRS and YFSETQ. CDR3 length equals 13 residues. DNA of the CDR3: TGCGCCAGCAGTCCGGACCTACGCAATGAGCAGCTCTTC. This gives the protein CASSPDLRNEQLF.

Turning to this clonotype: This sequence may be a read error, since a much larger clone differs from it by one base. This rearrangement joins TRBV25-1 to TRBJ2-7; D is uncertain. Trimming shortened V by 5 bases and J by 0 bases, and 17 bases separated the two germline ends. The length of the CDR3 is 16 residues. CDR1 MGHDK and CDR2 SYGVNS come from the germline V gene. The CDR3 spells CASSLNTGGNSYEQYF. The CDR3 DNA follows: TGTGCCAGCAGTTTAAATACTGGCGGCAACTCCTACGAGCAGTACTTC.

The chain links TRBV19 to TRBJ1-2; 9 nucleotides agree with TRBD1. Unmatched junction bases numbered 5, after V lost 6 bases and J lost 3 bases. The CDR3 covers 14 residues. CDR1 is LNHDA and CDR2 is SQIVND in the germline V gene (reference sequence). As DNA, the CDR3 is TGTGCCAGTAGCCCGTGGACAGGGGACTATGGCTACACCTTC. Its protein product is CASSPWTGDYGYTF.

This CDR3 reads CATAGKAINQPQHF. The CDR3 DNA sequence: TGTGCCACCGCAGGAAAAGCTATAAATCAGCCCCAGCATTTT. The V gene is TRBV19, the J gene TRBJ1-5; D is unclear. Germline assignment: CDR1 LNHDA and CDR2 SQIVND (reference sequence). The CDR3 length is 14 residues. Between the trimmed V and J ends, which lost 10 bases and 4 bases, there was a span of 17 bases.

The table lists this clonotype with a few counts. The chain couples TRBV20-1 to TRBJ2-7; 7 nucleotides match TRBD2. CDR1 and CDR2 from the germline V gene are DFQATT and SNEGSKA (reference sequence). The CDR3 is made up of 14 amino acids. Trimming cost V 6 bases and J 4 bases; bases outside gene matches: 12. CDR3 protein: CSAKHRDYHYEQYF. The DNA for the CDR3 is TGCAGTGCAAAGCACCGGGACTACCATTACGAGCAGTACTTC.

A few counts support this clonotype. The rearrangement joins TRBV6-4 to TRBJ2-2; 9 positions match TRBD2. The germline V gene encodes CDR1 MRHNA and CDR2 SNTAGT. CDR3 length equals 15 residues. After removal of 8 bases from V and 6 bases from J, the junction contained 10 bases not matched to a gene. DNA for the CDR3: TGTGCCAGCGGGTCCTCCGGGACTAGCCCCGGGGAGCTGTTTTTT. It encodes CASGSSGTSPGELFF.

This clonotype is a singleton in its sample. This sequence may be a read error, since a much larger clone differs from it by one base. The J gene is TRBJ1-5, the V gene TRBV12-3 or TRBV12-4; D is possibly TRBD1 (6 bases). Trimming removed 4 bases at V and 6 bases at J, with 22 bases between. This CDR3 comprises 17 residues. The DNA of the CDR3 is TGTGCCAGCAGTTCAGGGCGGGGCAGGGGATATAGTCAGCCCCAGCATTTT. Amino acid sequence: CASSSGRGRGYSQPQHF.

V usage is TRBV19 and J usage is TRBJ2-7; 7 positions agree with TRBD2. Germline trimming cut 6 bases from V and 5 bases from J; bases unmatched to any gene: 7. CDR1 LNHDA and CDR2 SQIVND come from the germline V gene (reference sequence). There are 13 residues in the CDR3. The CDR3 DNA is TGTGCCAGTAGCCCCGGACTAGTGAACGAGCAGTACTTC. It is translated as CASSPGLVNEQYF.

The chain employs TRBV19 and TRBJ2-7; 9 bases align to TRBD2. The junction had 8 bases not matched to a gene; V was cut back by 7 bases and J by 7 bases. The CDR3 runs 13 residues. The germline CDR1 and CDR2 sequences are LNHDA and SQIVND (reference sequence). CDR3 in amino acids: CASTPSGNREQYF. CDR3 coding DNA: TGTGCCAGTACCCCTAGCGGGAACAGGGAGCAGTACTTC. Drawing the rest from reference TRBV19 and TRBJ2-7, the complete variable domain is DGGITQSPKYLFRKEGQNVTLSCEQNLNHDAMYWYRQDPGQGLRLIYYSQIVNDFQKGDIAEGYSVSREKKESFPLTVTSAQKNPTAFYLCASTPSGNREQYFGPGTRLTVT.

This clonotype was picked up one time. DNA for the CDR3: TGTGCCAGCAGCGACACGAGCTCCTACGAGCAGTACTTC. Its protein is CASSDTSSYEQYF. This chain links TRBV7-9 with TRBJ2-7; D is unclear. CDR1 SEHNR and CDR2 FQNEAQ come from the germline V gene (reference sequence). Trimming cost V 5 bases and J 0 bases, with 8 bases left between them. This CDR3 contains 13 residues.

At least ten counts were recorded for this clonotype. The CDR3 DNA sequence: TGTGCCAGCAGCCATCTAGCGGGAAACAATGAGCAGTTCTTC. This sequence encodes CASSHLAGNNEQFF. The gene calls are TRBV4-2 and TRBJ2-1, with 9 bases that match TRBD2. Per germline, CDR1 LGHNA and CDR2 YNFKEQ. The CDR3 contains 14 residues. V was pared by 3 bases and J by 5 bases, with 2 bases of the junction left unmatched.

By share, this clonotype ranks as medium-sized. The DNA for the CDR3 is TGTGCCAGCAGCAATATTAATTCACCCCTCCACTTT. It codes for CASSNINSPLHF. The rearrangement joins TRBV9 to TRBJ1-6; D unresolved. The V gene lost 4 bases and the J gene lost 6 bases, with 5 bases spanning the gap. Germline lookup yields CDR1 SGDLS and CDR2 YYNGEE. CDR3 length: 12 residues.

This chain connects TRBV7-2 to TRBJ1-5; no reliable D call. V was pared by 4 bases and J by 3 bases, with 13 bases between. From germline, CDR1 is SGHTA and CDR2 FQGNSA. The CDR3 runs 15 residues. DNA of the CDR3: TGTGCCAGCAGCTCTGGGTTACGGAACAATCAGCCCCAGCATTTT. The encoded protein is CASSSGLRNNQPQHF.

This clonotype was recorded many times. The CDR3 is CASSSGSSYNEQFF. CDR3 DNA: TGTGCCAGCAGTAGCGGGAGCTCCTACAATGAGCAGTTCTTC. V and J are TRBV6-4 and TRBJ2-1, with 8 nucleotides matching TRBD2. The V segment lost 5 bases and the J segment 0 bases; nucleotides outside the gene matches: 0. Germline V gene data show CDR1 as MRHNA and CDR2 as SNTAGT. The CDR3 runs to 14 residues.

This clonotype occurred many times. The chain carries TRBV19 and TRBJ2-7; tentatively, D is TRBD2 (5 bases). This CDR3 region has 15 residues. Germline V gene sequence: CDR1 LNHDA, CDR2 SQIVND (reference sequence). V lost 5 bases to trimming and J lost 3 bases, with 17 bases between them. CDR3 nucleotides: TGTGCCAGTAGTCCCCGTTGGGGAGTTAACTACGAGCAGTACTTC. Encoded protein: CASSPRWGVNYEQYF.

J is TRBJ2-7 and V is TRBV10-1; D unclear. This CDR3 is built from 14 residues. Trimming cost V 8 bases and J 1 base, with 15 bases left between them. Germline CDR1 is WNHNN and CDR2 is SYGVQD (reference sequence). The CDR3 DNA follows: TGCGCCAGCTTGGACGGGTGGGTTTCCTACGAGCAGTACTTC. This sequence encodes CASLDGWVSYEQYF.